The next 10 T cell receptor beta chains were all read from a single sample in a study of blood T cell repertoires in COVID-19. Assay used: immunoSEQ multiplex PCR; TCRdb lists only in-frame clones, some missing. The sample consists of 400,000 to 450,000 clones, approximately 92% of them appearing once. The specimen was PBMCs or T cells enriched from blood (not recorded which). These receptors were taken from a man younger than 45 who had recovered from COVID-19.

The chain employs TRBV10-3 and TRBJ1-5; D is perhaps TRBD1 (6 bases). The length of the CDR3 is 16 residues. The V end was cut by 0 bases, the J end by 0 bases, with 9 bases between. The germline gives CDR1 ENHRY, CDR2 SYGVKD. The CDR3 here is CAISESQGPSNQPQHF. The CDR3 region has the DNA TGTGCCATCAGTGAGTCGCAGGGGCCTAGCAATCAGCCCCAGCATTTT.

The J gene is TRBJ1-1, the V gene TRBV3-1 (or the pseudogene TRBV3-2); no clear D gene. V gave up 3 bases and J gave up 0 bases, with 8 bases separating them. The CDR3 is made up of 14 amino acids. Germline V CDR1 and CDR2: LGHDT, YNNKEL (reference sequence). The CDR3 nucleotides are TGTGCCAGCAGCCACGACACCTTGAACACTGAAGCTTTCTTT. Translation gives CASSHDTLNTEAFF.

This clone appeared once. V and J are TRBV2 and TRBJ1-1; D possibly corresponds to TRBD1 (6 bases). The germline V gene has CDR1 SNHLY and CDR2 FYNNEI. The V gene lost 9 bases and the J gene lost 1 base, with 12 bases spanning the gap. The CDR3 runs 13 residues. This CDR3 is CARKEQGNTEAFF. CDR3 DNA: TGTGCCAGGAAGGAACAGGGGAACACTGAAGCTTTCTTT.

This sequence joins TRBV19 and TRBJ1-6; D is unresolved. Per germline, CDR1 LNHDA and CDR2 SQIVND (reference sequence). The CDR3 sequence is 15 residues long. The V end was cut by 6 bases, the J end by 0 bases, with 9 bases between. The CDR3 is CASRDGSSYNSPLHF. The CDR3 region has the DNA TGTGCCAGTAGGGACGGGAGCTCCTATAATTCACCCCTCCACTTT.

The chain carries TRBV10-2 and TRBJ2-4; D perhaps matches TRBD1 (6 bases). Germline values: CDR1 WSHSY, CDR2 SAAADI. Trimming pared 2 bases from V and 2 bases from J, leaving 13 bases between. The CDR3 runs to 16 residues. In nucleotides, the CDR3 is TGCGCCAGCAGTGAGGCAGGGGAGCACACCAAAAACATTCAGTACTTC. This translates into CASSEAGEHTKNIQYF.

This sequence joins TRBV6-5 and TRBJ1-2; D might be TRBD1 (5 bases). The V gene lost 2 bases and the J gene lost 8 bases, with 18 bases spanning the gap. There are 15 residues in the CDR3. The germline CDR1 and CDR2 sequences are MNHEY and SVGAGI. DNA for the CDR3: TGTGCCAGCAGTTACGCTGCAGGCGGGACGGGGGGCTACACCTTC. It encodes CASSYAAGGTGGYTF.

Here the CDR3 DNA reads TGCGCCAGCAGCTTGTTATCCAACACTGAAGCTTTCTTT. Its translation: CASSLLSNTEAFF. The chain recombines TRBV5-1 with TRBJ1-1, with unresolved D. This CDR3 is built from 13 residues. The V and J ends lost 1 base and 2 bases respectively, with 6 bases between them. Per the germline V gene, CDR1 is SGHRS and CDR2 is YFSETQ.

This chain joins TRBV19 and TRBJ2-2, with D unclear. The V gene lost 8 bases and the J gene lost 4 bases, with 14 bases spanning the gap. CDR3 length equals 14 residues. Germline loops: CDR1 LNHDA, CDR2 SQIVND (reference sequence). CDR3 in amino acids: CASSGPVTTGELFF. As DNA, the CDR3 is TGTGCCAGTTCGGGTCCCGTTACCACCGGGGAGCTGTTTTTT.

The chain has TRBV6-4 and TRBJ1-5; 10 bases align to TRBD1. The CDR3 loop spans 13 amino acids. The germline gives CDR1 MRHNA, CDR2 SNTAGT. The V gene end was trimmed by 5 bases and the J gene end by 7 bases; junction bases not matched to a gene: 2. The CDR3 coding sequence is TGTGCCAGCAGTCCGGGACAGGGGCAGCCCCAGCATTTT. It specifies CASSPGQGQPQHF.

The chain couples TRBV10-3 to TRBJ1-2, with D possibly being TRBD1 (6 bases). CDR1 and CDR2 from the germline V gene are ENHRY and SYGVKD. Trimming took off 3 bases at V and 4 bases at J, with 12 bases between the two ends. The CDR3 extends over 14 amino acids. The CDR3 loop reads CAISDPTGLYGYTF. CDR3 nucleotide sequence: TGTGCCATCAGTGACCCGACAGGCCTCTATGGCTACACCTTC.